Listed here are 10 T cell receptor beta chains from one sample, sequenced in a study of long-term antiretroviral therapy in people with HIV (dated by TCRdb to the early 2020s). The immunoSEQ hsTCRB v3.0 assay was used at survey level resolution for TRB variable region sequencing. The table comes from immuneACCESS by way of TCRdb, which keeps in-frame sequences with V and J called. Part of the clones is missing from these tables; in studies checked, under half for an unresolved V gene and the rest for unknown reasons. The sample has tens of thousands of clones on record, around 90% of them singletons. Of the sample, under 6% is held by the ten largest clones. The sequences come from unsorted PBMCs, collected less than 4.7 years after starting antiretroviral therapy. The receptors come from a man aged 25 to 40 with HIV.

This chain connects TRBV5-4 to TRBJ2-7; the match to TRBD2 covers 7 bases. Germline CDR1 is SGHNT and CDR2 is YYREEE (reference sequence). The CDR3 totals 16 residues. Trimming at V came to 3 bases and at J to 5 bases, leaving 14 bases not matched to a gene. Here the CDR3 DNA reads TGTGCCAGCAGCTCTCAGCTAGCGGCCGCGGGACACGAGCAGTACTTC. As protein: CASSSQLAAAGHEQYF.

This clone was seen just once. J is TRBJ1-4 and V is TRBV21-1. TRBV21-1 is termed a pseudogene. CDR3 length: 17 residues. Here the CDR3 reads CASSKKTNVATNEKLFF. The CDR3, as DNA: TGTGCCAGCAGCAAAAAAACCAACGTTGCAACTAATGAAAAACTGTTTTTT.

The gene calls are TRBV10-3 and TRBJ2-7, with 12 bases that match TRBD2. Germline CDR1 ENHRY, CDR2 SYGVKD. The V gene end was trimmed by 6 bases and the J gene end by 6 bases; junction bases not matched to a gene: 9. This CDR3 spans 15 amino acids. The CDR3 sequence: CAIRSGTSGSSEQYF. CDR3 bases: TGTGCCATCAGATCCGGGACTAGCGGGTCATCCGAGCAGTACTTC.

This chain connects TRBV7-2 to TRBJ2-7; D is perhaps TRBD2 (6 bases). The CDR3 sequence is 17 residues long. Germline CDR1 and CDR2: SGHTA and FQGNSA. Between the trimmed V and J ends, which lost 5 bases and 1 base, there was a span of 21 bases. The CDR3 DNA reads as TGTGCCAGCAGCCGATCGGTTGTGGGTGCGGGGTCCTACGAGCAGTACTTC. This codes for CASSRSVVGAGSYEQYF.

V is TRBV6-1 and J is TRBJ2-1; D gene ambiguous. The length of the CDR3 is 13 residues. Trimming removed 7 bases from V and 0 bases from J, with 7 bases in between. The V gene's germline CDR1 is MNHNS and CDR2 SASEGT. The CDR3 protein is CASKSGSYNEQFF. In nucleotides, the CDR3 is TGTGCCAGCAAATCGGGCTCCTACAATGAGCAGTTCTTC.

The chain employs TRBV12-5 and TRBJ2-1, with D uncertain. V lost 0 bases to trimming and J lost 6 bases, with 9 bases between them. The length of the CDR3 is 14 residues. Germline-derived CDR1 and CDR2 are LGHNT and FRNRAP. The CDR3 loop reads CASGLVLSSNEQFF. The CDR3 bases are TGTGCTAGTGGTTTGGTACTAAGCTCCAATGAGCAGTTCTTC.

V usage is TRBV5-6 and J usage is TRBJ2-2; D remains ambiguous. Germline-derived CDR1 and CDR2 are SGHDT and YYEEEE. CDR3 length: 16 amino acids. V was cut by 0 bases and J by 2 bases, with 11 bases left in between. The CDR3 coding sequence is TGTGCCAGCAGCTTGGTGTTCGGTGCCAACACCGGGGAGCTGTTTTTT. It yields the protein CASSLVFGANTGELFF.

This chain connects TRBV10-3 to TRBJ2-1; TRBD2 aligns across 10 bases. The CDR3 has 13 amino acids. The V gene end was trimmed by 10 bases and the J gene end by 8 bases; junction bases not matched to a gene: 8. Germline V gene data show CDR1 as ENHRY and CDR2 as SYGVKD. The CDR3 DNA is TGTGCCACCTTAGCGGGAGGTGGCGATGAGCAGTTCTTC. Its translation: CATLAGGGDEQFF.

The gene calls are TRBV18 and TRBJ2-5; 15 nucleotides line up with TRBD2. CDR1 KGHSH and CDR2 LQKENI come from the germline V gene. This CDR3 is 17 amino acids long. Trimming removed 3 bases from V and 5 bases from J; junction bases left unmatched: 7. This chain's CDR3 is CASSPPGLAGGLETQYF. Here the CDR3 DNA reads TGTGCCAGCTCACCTCCGGGACTAGCGGGGGGACTCGAGACCCAGTACTTC. The full variable domain, in which reference TRBV18 and TRBJ2-5 provide the parts outside the CDR3, is NAGVMQNPRHLVRRRGQEARLRCSPMKGHSHVYWYRQLPEEGLKFMVYLQKENIIDESGMPKERFSAEFPKEGPSILRIQQVVRGDSAAYFCASSPPGLAGGLETQYFGPGTRLLVL.

V usage is TRBV9 and J usage is TRBJ2-3; D may match TRBD1 or TRBD2 (6 bases each). V gave up 3 bases and J gave up 2 bases, with 19 bases separating them. This CDR3 spans 17 amino acids. Looked up from germline, CDR1 is SGDLS and CDR2 is YYNGEE. The CDR3 bases are TGTGCCAGCAGCGAGGGGGGCTTCGGGCTTACCACAGATACGCAGTATTTT. Its translation is CASSEGGFGLTTDTQYF. Together with reference TRBV9 and TRBJ2-3, the CDR3 gives the full variable domain: DSGVTQTPKHLITATGQRVTLRCSPRSGDLSVYWYQQSLDQGLQFLIQYYNGEERAKGNILERFSAQQFPDLHSELNLSSLELGDSALYFCASSEGGFGLTTDTQYFGPGTRLTVL.